Listed below are T cell receptor beta chains from one sample, sequenced in a study of blood T cell repertoires in COVID-19. Here immunoSEQ multiplex PCR was the method, and the copy in TCRdb shows in-frame clones only, minus some. The table lists 200,000 to 250,000 clones, 70% to 90% of them singletons, with less than 15% in the top ten. The sample comprised peripheral blood. The receptors here all came from a woman younger than 30 who had recovered from COVID-19. Each CDR3 is given with its conserved first and last residue. D genes are given only for firm matches.

v_call,j_call,d_call,cdr3_aa
TRBV11-2,TRBJ2-7,-,CASSHGYEQYF
TRBV11-2,TRBJ1-4,-,CASSFGGSTNEKLFF
TRBV6-5,TRBJ1-3,-,CASSLSLYPGNTIYF
TRBV7-9,TRBJ2-4,TRBD2,CASSSLGAGGSKNIQYF
TRBV5-1,TRBJ2-1,-,CASSYKNSYNEQFF
TRBV19,TRBJ2-1,TRBD2,CASSKGVLAGVYNEQFF
TRBV5-1,TRBJ1-1,TRBD1,CASSPGGTGVTEAFF
TRBV2,TRBJ1-1,-,CASRGSTANTEAFF
TRBV7-9,TRBJ2-7,-,CASSGQDYEQYF
TRBV5-6,TRBJ1-2,-,CASSEGVYGYTF
TRBV6-2/TRBV6-3,TRBJ2-7,-,CASSTREGGYEQYF
TRBV3-1/TRBV3-2,TRBJ2-1,-,CASSPTGSAPYNEQFF
TRBV3-1/TRBV3-2,TRBJ2-1,-,CASSPTGLGSGSVEQFF
TRBV14,TRBJ2-2,-,CASSQVKHGELFF
TRBV3-1/TRBV3-2,TRBJ2-5,-,CASSQEAGYWGQETQYF
TRBV6-5,TRBJ1-2,TRBD1,CASSYSRAGGYGYTF
TRBV11-2,TRBJ2-2,TRBD2,CASSLARAGVGGELFF
TRBV7-9,TRBJ2-2,TRBD2,CASSLGLAGAGELFF
TRBV5-8,TRBJ2-7,TRBD1,CASSPHRGARYEQYF
TRBV27,TRBJ2-7,-,CASMVGRGSYEQYF
TRBV11-2,TRBJ1-2,TRBD1,CASSFGDSDIYGYTF
TRBV7-9,TRBJ1-1,-,CASSVGLMNTEAFF
TRBV6-5,TRBJ1-2,-,CASTQTLGLYGYTF
TRBV24-1,TRBJ2-1,-,CATGQGGSNEQFF
TRBV6-5,TRBJ2-7,-,CASSYSWEDGYEQYF
TRBV23-1,TRBJ2-1,TRBD2,CASSQSSWGGRRLHEQFF
TRBV30,TRBJ1-4,TRBD1,CAWSTGQANEKLFF
TRBV7-9,TRBJ2-7,TRBD1,CASSLTGQGDEQYF
TRBV25-1,TRBJ2-1,TRBD2,CASSDPSSGRAWEQFF
TRBV25-1,TRBJ1-1,TRBD1,CASSEMAGGPEAFF
TRBV9,TRBJ2-3,TRBD2,CASSAGLAGRTDTQYF
TRBV5-1,TRBJ2-3,-,CASSPTSTTRGDTQYF
TRBV5-1,TRBJ1-5,-,CASSLAGSNQPQHF
TRBV4-3,TRBJ2-3,-,CASSQVRGGTDTQYF
TRBV24-1,TRBJ1-2,TRBD1,CATSGQENGYTF
TRBV9,TRBJ2-1,TRBD2,CASSLSGGGGSYNEQFF
TRBV7-3,TRBJ2-3,-,CASSSGGTDTQYF
TRBV25-1,TRBJ2-2,TRBD1,CASSESDRGRTGELFF
TRBV7-9,TRBJ2-1,-,CASSPGINNEQFF
TRBV7-2,TRBJ2-7,TRBD2,CASSLERENEQYF
TRBV5-1,TRBJ2-1,TRBD2,CASSLSGLAAGEQFF
TRBV30,TRBJ1-1,TRBD1,CAWSKDRWEAFF
TRBV24-1,TRBJ2-3,-,CATSDPKGTQTDTQYF
TRBV6-6,TRBJ2-1,TRBD2,CASSGASGSLGEQFF
TRBV10-3,TRBJ1-6,-,CAISEGGSYNSPLHF
TRBV19,TRBJ1-5,-,CASSIGQRSNQPQHF
TRBV12-3/TRBV12-4,TRBJ2-1,-,CASSLTDPNEQFF
TRBV5-1,TRBJ1-1,TRBD1,CASSGSTGGFTEAFF
TRBV4-2,TRBJ1-1,TRBD1,CASSQPPTGVVPEAFF
TRBV27,TRBJ2-7,TRBD1,CASSTRNGQDFYEQYF
TRBV12-3/TRBV12-4,TRBJ1-6,-,CASSLSALHF
TRBV7-2,TRBJ2-7,-,CASSLNGGQWGEQYF